This T cell receptor (beta chain) came from a study of CD8 T cells in Susac syndrome. Sequencing of TCR beta was carried out in blood CD8+ and CD4+ T cells. The multiple sclerosis controls, all treatment-naive patients, had relapsing-remitting disease that was stable or active. CDR3 length: 16 residues. Germline V lookup: CDR1 LNHNV, CDR2 YYDKDF (reference sequence). V was shortened by 0 bases and J by 7 bases, with 19 bases between the two germline ends. cDNA came from 0.5 to 1 ug RNA primed by random hexamers. The method of amplification for TCR beta CDR3 was immunoSEQ multiplex PCR, covering 54 Vbeta and 13 Jbeta. TCRdb analysed the immunoSEQ multiplex PCR reads with MiXCR anew, one entry per CDR3 protein. The sample consists of 150,000 to 200,000 distinct CDR3 sequences, 93% of them appearing once.

This chain uses TRBV15 with TRBJ2-7; D not resolved. The receptor was isolated from a human donor with multiple sclerosis. Sample: CD4+ T cells from PBMCs. This CDR3 is CATSRDPEAGMGEQYF. CDR3 coding DNA: TGTGCCACCAGCAGAGATCCGGAAGCTGGAATGGGAGAGCAGTACTTC.